This T cell receptor (beta chain) was identified during a study of T-cell memory formation after mild COVID-19 (dated by TCRdb to about 2021). Background on the whole study: Most TCR sequence clusters were specific to one of the two donors. In a couple of donors, T-cell clones that expanded and contracted after mild COVID-19 were tracked by sequencing TCRalpha and TCRbeta repertoires over time. Two young, previously healthy adult volunteers made up the cohort, one male and one female.

The reads were generated on an Illumina NovaSeq 6000. TCRalpha and TCRbeta cDNA libraries were constructed by 5'RACE with constant-segment primers, with sample barcodes and unique molecular identifiers being introduced. Trizol reagent was used to extract RNA from every sample. Amplification of the libraries took two PCR steps, and the second step added a second sample barcode plus Illumina TruSeq adapters. Sequencing of the libraries was done on an Illumina NovaSeq, producing 2 x 150 bp paired-end reads. For the original study's pipeline: The reads were demultiplexed and collapsed into UMI-guided consensus sequences using migec v1.2.7. Using mixcr v2.1.11, the UMI consensuses were aligned to TRA and TRB V and J templates and assembled into clonotypes. A clonotype was counted as expanded or contracted only if both edgeR and NoisET called the change significant, with noise models trained on biological replicates. For edgeR calls, a false discovery rate-adjusted p below 0.01 and a log2 fold-change threshold of 1 were applied. As an exploratory analysis of dynamics, max-normalized trajectories of the 1000 most abundant clonotypes were examined by PCA with hierarchical clustering. Separately sequenced CD4+ and CD8+ repertoires were used to assign a CD4 or CD8 phenotype to each responding clone. TCRdb reworked the public reads: Q25 trimming with fastp, MiXCR clone assembly, productive beta chains retained. Identical CDR3 protein sequences are pooled into one entry, listed with their most common genes and DNA. The V and J calls reflect TCRdb's pipeline rather than the authors' work. The sample yields 350,000 to 450,000 distinct CDR3 sequences; 20% were counted once. The ten largest clones capture 7.5% to 9.5% of the sample.

Study-level results and caveats: Some responding clones were found in pre-infection memory, which suggests that pre-existing cross-reactive memory T cells took part in the SARS-CoV-2 response. Contracting CD4+ clones were found mainly in CM and EM memory subsets, while CD8+ clones were enriched in EMRA. Only two mild cases were covered in the study, and larger cohorts including severe cases with pre-infection samples were considered necessary. Balanced CD4/CD8 phenotypes were observed for clones contracting from day 15 to 85, whereas a bias towards CD4+ was observed for a second wave of clones expanding from day 15 to 37. SARS-CoV-2 specificity of the second-wave clones peaking on day 37 was not confirmed.

The CDR3 starts with the cysteine, ends with the phenylalanine, and has 14 residues. Of the read, only the CDR3 DNA is kept; its 42 bases are in frame from base 1. V loses 5 bases, J loses 2 bases, and the germline ends lie 13 bases apart. Sequences SGHVS (CDR1) and FQNEAQ (CDR2) are obtained from the germline V gene. On this clonotype: It has no known antigen specificity. Per-base quality was not reported, and no clone a single base away is much larger than it.

PBMCs were isolated by Ficoll-Paque density gradient centrifugation. Input material: PBMCs or a T cell subset sorted from them (not recorded which). The V and J genes are TRBV7-8 and TRBJ2-7, with TRBD1 as a weak D call on 6 bases. The sequence was obtained from an adult woman who had mild COVID-19 (a few samples of this study predate the infection). The sample titles of this study are shuffled in the database, so cell type and time point are left out; the donor was told from shared clones. The bases are TGTGCCAGCAGCGCCGGGACAACTACCTACGAGCAGTACTTC. The encoded protein is CASSAGTTTYEQYF.